The 24 T cell receptor beta chains presented below share a single source sample, sequenced in a study of cytomegalovirus exposure and HLA in healthy donors. Both 60 Vbeta primers and 13 Jbeta primers went into the PCR. The method was immunoSEQ multiplex PCR; TCRdb's version includes in-frame clones alone and lacks a portion of them. The data hold roughly 100,000 clones, with around 79% observed a single time. Sequenced sample: PBMCs. Receptors were obtained from a woman between 40 and 55 years old in good health and CMV-seronegative.

The chain employs TRBV6-1 and TRBJ2-4; 13 bases fit TRBD2. The ends lost 2 bases at V and 2 bases at J; junction bases unmatched: 9. Germline loops: CDR1 MNHNS, CDR2 SASEGT. The CDR3 runs 19 residues. Here the CDR3 reads CASSETTSGRLTTKNIQYF. The CDR3, as DNA: TGTGCCAGCAGTGAAACGACTAGCGGGAGGCTTACCACCAAAAACATTCAGTACTTC.

The gene calls are TRBV5-1 and TRBJ2-5; D is unresolved. The germline V gene has CDR1 SGHRS and CDR2 YFSETQ. The CDR3 contains 12 residues. V gave up 6 bases and J gave up 5 bases, with 11 bases separating them. The CDR3 here is CASNALSETQYF. The CDR3 DNA sequence: TGCGCCAGCAACGCCCTAAGCGAGACCCAGTACTTC. The variable domain in full, completed from reference TRBV5-1 and TRBJ2-5, reads KAGVTQTPRYLIKTRGQQVTLSCSPISGHRSVSWYQQTPGQGLQFLFEYFSETQRNKGNFPGRFSGRQFSNSRSEMNVSTLELGDSALYLCASNALSETQYFGPGTRLLVL.

As to this clone: The junction does not match germline at one end; this may be a read error. This sequence joins TRBV7-2 and TRBJ2-3; 7 bases align to TRBD1. The CDR3 totals 13 residues. Germline lookup yields CDR1 SGHTA and CDR2 FQGNSA. The CDR3 region is CAGRGTATDTQYF. The CDR3 nucleotides read TGTGCCGGCAGAGGGACAGCCACAGATACGCAGTATTTT.

This chain uses TRBV29-1 with TRBJ2-7, with D tentatively TRBD2 (5 bases). The germline CDR1 and CDR2 sequences are SQVTM and ANQGSEA. The CDR3 has 13 residues. Trimming cost V 3 bases and J 5 bases, with 14 bases left between them. The CDR3 nucleotides read TGCAGCGTTGAGGGAGTCCTGAGGCACGAGCAGTACTTC. Its protein product is CSVEGVLRHEQYF.

Of note for this clone: Other DNA sequences from this sample encode an identical CDR3 as well. The rearrangement uses TRBV30 and TRBJ2-3, with no clear D. The germline CDR1 and CDR2 sequences are GTSNPN and SVGIG (reference sequence). The CDR3 sequence is 12 residues long. The V gene lost 3 bases and the J gene lost 3 bases, with 7 bases spanning the gap. The CDR3 spells CAWSASTDTQYF. In DNA, the CDR3 is TGTGCCTGGAGCGCCAGTACAGATACGCAGTATTTT.

V and J are TRBV2 and TRBJ1-1; D call uncertain. V lost 6 bases and J lost 3, with 14 bases in between. CDR3 length: 14 residues. The V gene's germline CDR1 is SNHLY and CDR2 FYNNEI. Here the CDR3 reads CASRFSYGDTEAFF. The DNA of the CDR3 is TGTGCCAGCAGATTCTCCTACGGGGACACTGAAGCTTTCTTT.

This chain joins TRBV2 and TRBJ1-4; 7 bases match TRBD1. Germline trimming cut 8 bases from V and 6 bases from J; bases unmatched to any gene: 9. Germline V gene sequence: CDR1 SNHLY, CDR2 FYNNEI. This CDR3 is built from 14 residues. CDR3: CASRTRGLDEKLFF. The CDR3 nucleotides are TGTGCCAGCCGAACGAGGGGGCTGGATGAAAAACTGTTTTTT.

The chain carries TRBV9 and TRBJ2-2; no firm D call. V was pared by 3 bases and J by 4 bases, with 4 bases between. The CDR3 sequence is 12 residues long. Germline assignment: CDR1 SGDLS and CDR2 YYNGEE. The chain's CDR3 is CASSGLTGELFF. Here the CDR3 DNA reads TGTGCCAGCAGCGGTCTCACCGGGGAGCTGTTTTTT.

This chain links TRBV10-1 with TRBJ2-3; 9 nucleotides agree with TRBD2. The CDR3 loop spans 17 amino acids. The V gene's germline CDR1 is WNHNN and CDR2 SYGVQD (reference sequence). V was clipped by 0 bases and J by 5 bases; unmatched bases: 9. This chain's CDR3 is CASSESGGGRARDTQYF. CDR3 coding DNA: TGCGCCAGCAGTGAGTCGGGCGGCGGGAGGGCCCGAGATACGCAGTATTTT.

V is TRBV25-1 and J is TRBJ2-3; a possible D gene is TRBD2 (5 bases). V lost 4 bases to trimming and J lost 2 bases, with 16 bases between them. In germline, CDR1 is MGHDK, CDR2 SYGVNS. There are 16 residues in the CDR3. CDR3 region: CASSGTRSPSTDTQYF. CDR3 sequence (DNA): TGTGCCAGCAGTGGAACTAGAAGTCCCTCCACAGATACGCAGTATTTT.

The J gene is TRBJ2-1, the V gene TRBV29-1; TRBD2 matches at 14 bases. The J segment lost 7 bases and the V segment lost 6 bases, leaving 5 bases of the junction unmatched. The CDR3 has 14 residues. Germline CDR1 reads SQVTM; CDR2 reads ANQGSEA. CDR3 nucleotide sequence: TGCAGCGTCGAGGGACTAGCGGGAGTTAATGAGCAGTTCTTC. As protein: CSVEGLAGVNEQFF.

This clone was observed a handful of times. The limits of the CDR3 on the DNA are not certain, so only TCRdb's listed CDR3 is given. The chain has TRBV5-1 and TRBJ2-7; the DNA was not compared with TRBD1, the D call given in the table. The germline V gene has CDR1 SGHRS and CDR2 YFSETQ. The CDR3 comprises 16 residues, both ends counted. CDR3 amino acids: CASSLVFWQGGYEQYF.

The rearrangement joins TRBV30 to TRBJ2-3; the match to TRBD1 covers 9 bases. V was clipped by 5 bases and J by 12 bases; unmatched bases: 6. This CDR3 has 11 amino acids. Per germline, CDR1 GTSNPN and CDR2 SVGIG (reference sequence). Written as DNA, the CDR3 is TGTGCCTGGGGGACAGGGTCAAGTCAGTATTTT. Translated, it gives CAWGTGSSQYF.

This chain joins TRBV15 and TRBJ1-4, with no clear D. Trimming left V 0 bases short and J 7 bases short, with 15 bases between. Germline V gives CDR1 LNHNV, CDR2 YYDKDF (reference sequence). The CDR3 has 16 residues. In nucleotides, the CDR3 is TGTGCCACCAGCAGAGATCGGGATACGGGGTTTGAAAAACTGTTTTTT. Its translation is CATSRDRDTGFEKLFF.

The genes are TRBV7-8 and TRBJ1-2; TRBD1 aligns across 8 bases. V shed 1 base, J shed 1 base, and the junction held 5 bases outside the gene matches. Germline V lookup: CDR1 SGHVS, CDR2 FQNEAQ. The CDR3 totals 16 residues. The CDR3 nucleotides are TGTGCCAGCAGCTTAGAGAGGGACAGGAATAACTATGGCTACACCTTC. As protein: CASSLERDRNNYGYTF. The full variable domain, completed using reference TRBV7-8 and TRBJ1-2, is GAGVSQSPRYKVAKRGQDVALRCDPISGHVSLFWYQQALGQGPEFLTYFQNEAQLDKSGLPSDRFFAERPEGSVSTLKIQRTQQEDSAVYLCASSLERDRNNYGYTFGSGTRLTVV.

This clone was seen a few times. This chain uses TRBV19 with TRBJ1-1, with D tentatively TRBD1 (6 bases). This CDR3 comprises 14 residues. With 6 bases removed from V and 1 base from J, the gap between germline ends came to 12 bases. Germline values: CDR1 LNHDA, CDR2 SQIVND (reference sequence). The CDR3 loop reads CASSSRTANTEAFF. The CDR3 coding sequence is TGTGCCAGTAGCTCTAGGACAGCGAACACTGAAGCTTTCTTT.

The chain recombines TRBV29-1 with TRBJ1-4, with D uncertain. Trimming removed 7 bases at V and 3 bases at J, with 12 bases between. The CDR3 extends over 13 amino acids. Germline V gene lookup returns CDR1 SQVTM and CDR2 ANQGSEA. For the CDR3, the DNA is TGCAGCGGGTACATCGCCCCTAATGAAAAACTGTTTTTT. Its translation: CSGYIAPNEKLFF.

V and J are TRBV23-1 and TRBJ2-1, with D possibly matching TRBD2 (7 bases). Being an ORF, TRBV23-1 has a function that is uncertain. Trimming took 6 bases from V and 8 from J, leaving 14 bases between them. This CDR3 region has 13 residues. This CDR3 is CASSRSGGDEQFF. The CDR3 DNA follows: TGCGCCAGCAGCCGATCGGGGGGCGATGAGCAGTTCTTC.

The chain links TRBV27 to TRBJ2-7, with 10 bases fitting TRBD1. This CDR3 is 17 amino acids long. Trimming cost V 5 bases and J 3 bases; bases outside gene matches: 13. Per the germline V gene, CDR1 is MNHEY and CDR2 is SMNVEV (reference sequence). For the CDR3, the DNA is TGTGCCAGCAGTACCCCCTCGGTGACAGGGGGCCACTACGAGCAGTACTTC. This sequence encodes CASSTPSVTGGHYEQYF.

V is TRBV5-4 and J is TRBJ2-7; 8 bases match TRBD1. The CDR3 extends over 14 amino acids. The V gene end was trimmed by 4 bases and the J gene end by 2 bases; junction bases not matched to a gene: 5. Germline V lookup: CDR1 SGHNT, CDR2 YYREEE (reference sequence). The CDR3 DNA reads as TGTGCCAGCAGCGGGGGACAGGCCCCCTACGAGCAGTACTTC. Its protein product is CASSGGQAPYEQYF.

The rearrangement uses TRBV19 and TRBJ1-5, with unresolved D. Trimming pared 4 bases from V and 5 bases from J, leaving 12 bases between. The CDR3 has 14 amino acids. Germline V CDR1 and CDR2: LNHDA, SQIVND (reference sequence). Here the CDR3 reads CASSTQDTYQPQHF. The DNA of the CDR3 is TGTGCCAGTAGTACCCAAGACACTTATCAGCCCCAGCATTTT.

The chain links TRBV27 to TRBJ1-2; D remains ambiguous. CDR1 is MNHEY and CDR2 is SMNVEV in the germline V gene (reference sequence). This CDR3 comprises 13 residues. The V and J ends lost 0 bases and 6 bases respectively, with 8 bases between them. CDR3 amino acids: CASSLSWEDGYTF. The DNA for the CDR3 is TGTGCCAGCAGTTTATCCTGGGAGGATGGCTACACCTTC.

This chain connects TRBV30 to TRBJ2-2, with D perhaps TRBD2 (5 bases). The germline gives CDR1 GTSNPN, CDR2 SVGIG (reference sequence). CDR3 size: 13 residues. Deletions cut 3 bases from V and 6 bases from J, with 11 bases between. The CDR3 here is CAWSPYGAGELFF. The CDR3 DNA sequence: TGTGCCTGGAGCCCGTACGGGGCCGGGGAGCTGTTTTTT.

This clone appeared a single time. V usage is TRBV15 and J usage is TRBJ2-2, with 11 nucleotides matching TRBD2. Unmatched junction bases numbered 16, after V lost 0 bases and J lost 1 base. The CDR3 runs 22 residues. Germline V lookup: CDR1 LNHNV, CDR2 YYDKDF (reference sequence). The CDR3 DNA reads as TGTGCCACCAGCAGAGACCGATTAGCGGGAGGGCCTGACGAGGGGAACACCGGGGAGCTGTTTTTT. Protein product: CATSRDRLAGGPDEGNTGELFF. Supplemented by reference TRBV15 and TRBJ2-2, the full variable domain reads DAMVIQNPRYQVTQFGKPVTLSCSQTLNHNVMYWYQQKSSQAPKLLFHYYDKDFNNEADTPDNFQSRRPNTSFCFLDIRSPGLGDTAMYLCATSRDRLAGGPDEGNTGELFFGEGSRLTVL.